The rows below give T cell receptor beta chains drawn from one sample of a study of T cell responses to AZD1222 COVID-19 vaccine. The data were produced by immunoSEQ multiplex PCR, yet TCRdb's version contains in-frame clones alone and is incomplete. Here the sample spans some 150,000 clones, approximately 91% being singletons. This sample comprised peripheral blood, obtained 28 days after the second AZD1222 dose. These receptors all come from an adult who received the AZD1222 COVID-19 vaccine. Each CDR3 is given with its conserved first and last residue. A D gene is named only where the DNA matches it firmly. Only some rows state a clone size, as once, few, many or a class for expanded clones.

>NA|TRBJ2-3|NA|14|TRBV4-1
CASSQVGLLDTQYF
TGCGCCAGCAGCCAAGTAGGACTCTTAGATACGCAGTATTTT
>NA|TRBJ2-1|NA|15|TRBV9
CASSGWQLSYNEQFF
TGTGCCAGCAGCGGGTGGCAGCTCTCCTACAATGAGCAGTTCTTC
>NA|TRBJ2-7|NA|13|TRBV12-3/TRBV12-4
CASSLTRSYEQYF
TGTGCCAGCAGTTTAACCAGATCCTACGAGCAGTACTTC
>NA|TRBJ1-4|NA|14|TRBV7-2
CASSLSGENEKLFF
TGTGCCAGCAGCTTGTCAGGAGAAAATGAAAAACTGTTTTTT
>NA|TRBJ1-2|NA|15|TRBV4-1
CASSQSTGTIYGYTF
TGCGCCAGCAGCCAATCAACCGGGACCATCTATGGCTACACCTTC
>NA|TRBJ2-5|NA|13|TRBV9
CASSAPGKETQYF
TGTGCCAGCAGCGCCCCGGGAAAAGAGACCCAGTACTTC
>NA|TRBJ2-3|NA|13|TRBV7-2
CASSSSGGDTQYF
TGTGCCAGCAGCTCCTCCGGGGGCGATACGCAGTATTTT
>NA|TRBJ2-1|TRBD1|15|TRBV3-1/TRBV3-2
CASSQGTGVVYEQFF
TGTGCCAGCAGCCAGGGGACAGGGGTTGTCTATGAGCAGTTCTTC
>once|TRBJ2-4|NA|11|TRBV6-5
CASNDLNIQYF
TGTGCCAGCAACGACCTAAACATTCAGTACTTC
>NA|TRBJ2-2|TRBD1|17|TRBV12-5
CASGLVRDSPNTGELFF
TGTGCTAGTGGTTTGGTACGGGACAGCCCTAACACCGGGGAGCTGTTTTTT
>NA|TRBJ1-1|NA|15|TRBV18
CASSAGPPMNTEAFF
TGTGCCAGCTCTGCCGGGCCCCCCATGAACACTGAAGCTTTCTTT
>NA|TRBJ2-7|TRBD1|13|TRBV2
CASSSTGGHEQYF
TGTGCCAGCAGCTCAACAGGGGGCCACGAGCAGTACTTC
>NA|TRBJ1-1|NA|12|TRBV25-1
CASSFLNTEAFF
TGTGCCAGCAGTTTCTTAAACACTGAAGCTTTCTTT
>NA|TRBJ2-4|TRBD1|17|TRBV5-8
CASSSPPGQGPKNIQYF
TGTGCCAGCAGCTCACCCCCGGGACAGGGACCCAAAAACATTCAGTACTTC
>NA|TRBJ2-7|NA|13|TRBV5-5
CASSLGSSYEQYF
TGTGCCAGCAGCTTGGGATCATCCTACGAGCAGTACTTC
>once|TRBJ1-6|NA|13|TRBV12-3/TRBV12-4
CASSLMDNSPLHF
TGTGCCAGCAGTTTAATGGACAATTCACCCCTCCACTTT
>NA|TRBJ1-2|NA|13|TRBV30
CAWSIQGPRGYTF
TGTGCCTGGAGTATACAGGGCCCCCGGGGCTACACCTTC
>NA|TRBJ2-1|TRBD2|15|TRBV2
CASRLKAGGYDEQFF
TGTGCCAGCAGACTTAAGGCGGGAGGCTACGATGAGCAGTTCTTC
>NA|TRBJ1-5|TRBD1|18|TRBV3-1/TRBV3-2
CASSPFLISGGGYQPQHF
TGTGCCAGCAGCCCTTTCTTAATTTCCGGAGGGGGCTACCAGCCCCAGCATTTT